Presented here are 29 T cell receptor beta chains from one specimen sequenced in a study of T-cell memory formation after mild COVID-19. TCRdb re-called the 5' RACE reads with MiXCR, one entry per CDR3 protein. The sample holds around 180,000 distinct CDR3 sequences, approximately 18% seen once. The sample was PBMCs or a T cell subset sorted from them (not recorded which). All receptors come from a man aged 18 to 35 who had mild COVID-19 (a few samples of this study predate the infection). Cell type and time point are not known.

This clonotype has a handful of counts. The chain carries TRBV15 and TRBJ2-7; D might be TRBD1 or TRBD2, each matching 6 bases. The germline V and J ends were trimmed by 3 bases and 6 bases, with 12 bases remaining between them. The CDR3 totals 13 residues. Germline CDR1 and CDR2: LNHNV and YYDKDF (reference sequence). CDR3 residues: CATSRHWGAEQYV. The CDR3 nucleotides read TGTGCCACCAGCAGGCATTGGGGGGCCGAGCAGTACGTC.

J is TRBJ2-1 and V is TRBV6-6; D may match TRBD1 or TRBD2 (5 bases each). The CDR3 covers 14 residues. Looked up from germline, CDR1 is MNHNY and CDR2 is SVGAGI (reference sequence). Deletions cut 7 bases from V and 4 bases from J, with 14 bases between. The CDR3 DNA sequence: TGTGCCAGCAACGTGAGGGGCTTGTACAATGAGCAGTTCTTC. This encodes CASNVRGLYNEQFF.

The rearrangement joins TRBV9 to TRBJ1-1; D possibly corresponds to TRBD1 (6 bases). V lost 0 bases, J lost 3 bases, and 12 bases lay in between. The CDR3 length is 15 residues. Germline CDR1 reads SGDLS; CDR2 reads YYNGEE. CDR3 DNA: TGTGCCAGCAGCGTAGGGAGGGGGGCAGACACTGAAGCTTTCTTT. The encoded protein is CASSVGRGADTEAFF.

This clonotype was picked up a small number of times. V usage is TRBV5-1 and J usage is TRBJ2-1; 8 bases align to TRBD2. The germline CDR1 and CDR2 sequences are SGHRS and YFSETQ. The ends lost 0 bases at V and 6 bases at J; junction bases unmatched: 5. The CDR3 length is 15 residues. The CDR3 protein is CASSLAGLGGNEQFF. CDR3 DNA: TGCGCCAGCAGCTTGGCGGGACTAGGAGGCAATGAGCAGTTCTTC.

The rearrangement joins TRBV7-2 to TRBJ2-3, with TRBD2 matching over 10 bases. V lost 6 bases and J lost 6; bases outside the gene matches: 6. This CDR3 contains 14 residues. Germline V gene data show CDR1 as SGHTA and CDR2 as FQGNSA. CDR3 coding DNA: TGTGCCAGCAGAGAGCGGGGGGGCGCTGATACGCAGTATTTT. It specifies CASRERGGADTQYF.

The chain recombines TRBV6-5 with TRBJ1-4; no reliable D call. The CDR3 totals 13 residues. Trimming shortened V by 0 bases and J by 7 bases, and 6 bases separated the two germline ends. Germline V gives CDR1 MNHEY, CDR2 SVGAGI. The CDR3 region is CASSYSAAEKLFF. Written as DNA, the CDR3 is TGTGCCAGCAGTTACTCGGCAGCTGAAAAACTGTTTTTT.

The gene calls are TRBV20-1 and TRBJ2-7; 11 nucleotides agree with TRBD2. From germline, CDR1 is DFQATT and CDR2 SNEGSKA (reference sequence). The CDR3 sequence is 16 residues long. V dropped 0 bases and J dropped 2; count of bases not matched to a gene: 6. CDR3 sequence reads: CSARDSLAGGTYEQYV. The CDR3 DNA reads TGCAGTGCTAGAGATTCGCTAGCGGGGGGTACCTACGAGCAGTACGTC.

There are a few counts of this clonotype. V and J are TRBV6-2 or TRBV6-3 and TRBJ1-1; D gene uncertain. This CDR3 is built from 15 residues. V dropped 5 bases and J dropped 7 bases, with 20 bases sitting between them. Germline-derived CDR1 and CDR2 are MNHEY and SVGEGT. Here the CDR3 reads CASSPGTGSGGEAFF. CDR3 sequence (DNA): TGTGCCAGCAGTCCCGGAACCGGGAGCGGAGGTGAAGCTTTCTTT.

This chain connects TRBV12-3 or TRBV12-4 to TRBJ1-5, with D perhaps TRBD1 (6 bases). The V end lost 8 bases, the J end lost 4 bases, and 12 bases lay between the germline ends. This CDR3 has 13 residues. For the CDR3, the DNA is TGTGCCAGCCGCCGACAGGAGAATCAGCCCCAGCATTTT. Its translation: CASRRQENQPQHF.

Only a few counts were recorded for this clonotype. This chain links TRBV10-3 with TRBJ2-1, with a possible D match to TRBD1 (5 bases). Per the germline V gene, CDR1 is ENHRY and CDR2 is SYGVKD. V was pared by 6 bases and J by 6 bases, with 9 bases between. This CDR3 region has 12 residues. CDR3 in DNA: TGTGCCATCAGGGGGCAGGTCAATGAGCAGTTCTTC. Residues: CAIRGQVNEQFF.

This clonotype was counted only a few times. J is TRBJ2-7 and V is TRBV7-2; the D gene is possibly TRBD2 (7 bases). This CDR3 has 18 residues. The V and J ends lost 4 bases and 4 bases respectively, with 26 bases between them. Germline CDR1 is SGHTA and CDR2 is FQGNSA. The CDR3 loop is CASSSRGTGGGPSYEQYV. Here the CDR3 DNA reads TGTGCCAGCAGCTCACGGGGGACTGGCGGGGGCCCATCTTACGAGCAGTACGTC.

The CDR3 sequence is CASSRTSGGYEQYF. In DNA form, the CDR3 reads TGCGCCAGCAGTAGGACTAGCGGGGGTTACGAGCAGTACTTC. The rearrangement links TRBV5-1 to TRBJ2-7; 13 bases agree with TRBD2. The CDR3 totals 14 residues. The germline V gene has CDR1 SGHRS and CDR2 YFSETQ. The J segment lost 4 bases and the V segment lost 5 bases, leaving 3 bases of the junction unmatched.

V is TRBV6-1 and J is TRBJ2-7; no reliable D call. CDR1 is MNHNS and CDR2 is SASEGT in the germline V gene. The CDR3 totals 14 residues. V lost 6 bases to trimming and J lost 0 bases, with 12 bases between them. The CDR3 DNA sequence: TGTGCCAGCAGCGGTAACACATACTCCTACGAGCAGTACGTC. Translating gives CASSGNTYSYEQYV.

The CDR3 region has the DNA TGTGCCAGCAGTTACGAGGAATACACTGAAGCTTTCTTT. Translating gives CASSYEEYTEAFF. The chain joins TRBV6-2 or TRBV6-3 to TRBJ1-1; unclear D gene. V was clipped by 2 bases and J by 3 bases, with 7 bases between them. CDR3 length: 13 residues. Germline loops: CDR1 MNHEY, CDR2 SVGEGT.

This clonotype was detected only a few times. The gene calls are TRBV12-3 or TRBV12-4 and TRBJ1-2; a possible D gene is TRBD1 (5 bases). The CDR3 is made up of 13 amino acids. Trimming removed 6 bases from V and 4 bases from J, with 12 bases in between. The CDR3 reads CASSRRGVYGYTF. CDR3 in DNA: TGTGCCAGCAGCCGAAGGGGAGTCTATGGCTACACCTTC.

In its sample, this clonotype was seen many times. The rearrangement links TRBV4-3 to TRBJ1-2; D uncertain. The V end was cut by 0 bases, the J end by 4 bases, with 15 bases between. The V gene's germline CDR1 is LGHNA and CDR2 YSLEER. The CDR3 runs 16 residues. The CDR3 here is CASSQDPDKRGYGYTF. CDR3 nucleotide sequence: TGCGCCAGCAGCCAAGATCCCGACAAACGGGGCTATGGCTACACCTTC.

V and J are TRBV4-3 and TRBJ1-4; a weak D match, TRBD1 (5 bases). V shed 6 bases and J shed 8 bases, with 16 bases lying between them. The CDR3 loop spans 14 amino acids. The germline V gene encodes CDR1 LGHNA and CDR2 YSLEER. CDR3 residues: CASRKNQGEEKLFF. CDR3 in DNA: TGCGCCAGCAGGAAAAACCAGGGAGAGGAAAAACTGTTTTTT.

The chain links TRBV11-2 to TRBJ2-4; 9 bases match TRBD2. This CDR3 contains 13 residues. Per the germline V gene, CDR1 is SGHAT and CDR2 is FQNNGV. J lost 8 bases, V lost 5 bases, and 4 bases had no gene match. The CDR3 loop is CASSRGLADIQYF. Written as DNA, the CDR3 is TGTGCCAGCAGCCGGGGACTAGCAGACATTCAGTACTTC.

This clonotype was observed a handful of times. The chain has TRBV7-9 and TRBJ2-5, with D unclear. The germline CDR1 and CDR2 sequences are SEHNR and FQNEAQ (reference sequence). Trimming left V 2 bases short and J 1 base short, with 8 bases between. The CDR3 extends over 14 amino acids. For the CDR3, the DNA is TGTGCCAGCAGCTTACGGGCAGTCCAAGAGACCCAGTACTTC. Translated, it gives CASSLRAVQETQYF.

The chain links TRBV7-8 to TRBJ1-2; no definite D call. Germline V gene sequence: CDR1 SGHVS, CDR2 FQNEAQ. V lost 5 bases, J lost 0 bases, and 13 bases lay in between. The CDR3 extends over 15 amino acids. The DNA for the CDR3 is TGTGCCAGCAGCCTAGGGTGGGGTACTAACTATGGCTACACCTTC. Translated, it gives CASSLGWGTNYGYTF.

The rearrangement links TRBV12-3 or TRBV12-4 to TRBJ2-1, with 11 bases aligning to TRBD1. CDR3 size: 14 residues. V was pared by 4 bases and J by 10 bases, with 6 bases of the junction left unmatched. CDR3 in DNA: TGTGCCAGCAGTTGGACAGGGGGCTCTCGGGAGCAGTTCTTC. Its translation: CASSWTGGSREQFF.

This chain links TRBV3-1 with TRBJ2-3; D is perhaps TRBD1 or TRBD2 (5 bases each). Trimming removed 4 bases at V and 6 bases at J, with 11 bases between. CDR3 length equals 13 residues. Germline V gene data show CDR1 as LGHDT and CDR2 as YNNKEL (reference sequence). DNA for the CDR3: TGTGCCAGCAGCCCGACATGGGGGGATACGCAGTATTTT. Translation: CASSPTWGDTQYF.

V and J are TRBV19 and TRBJ2-7; 9 positions match TRBD1. The CDR3 spans 15 residues. V shed 6 bases, J shed 3 bases, and the junction held 9 bases outside the gene matches. Germline assignment: CDR1 LNHDA and CDR2 SQIVND (reference sequence). CDR3 bases: TGTGCCAGTAGCATTCCGGGACAGGGATACTACGAGCAGTACTTC. Its protein product is CASSIPGQGYYEQYF.

This clonotype was observed at least ten times. This rearrangement joins TRBV5-1 to TRBJ1-1; no reliable D call. Deletions cut 1 base from V and 4 bases from J, with 8 bases between. Germline V gives CDR1 SGHRS, CDR2 YFSETQ. The CDR3 length is 13 residues. The CDR3 region has the DNA TGCGCCAGCAGCTTGAGTCTGTCCACTGAAGCTTTCTTT. As protein: CASSLSLSTEAFF. Full variable domain (remainder filled in from reference TRBV5-1 and TRBJ1-1): KAGVTQTPRYLIKTRGQQVTLSCSPISGHRSVSWYQQTPGQGLQFLFEYFSETQRNKGNFPGRFSGRQFSNSRSEMNVSTLELGDSALYLCASSLSLSTEAFFGQGTRLTVV.

The genes are TRBV7-9 and TRBJ2-5; 9 positions agree with TRBD2. Germline trimming cut 3 bases from V and 1 base from J; bases unmatched to any gene: 6. CDR3 size: 16 residues. Germline CDR1 SEHNR, CDR2 FQNEAQ (reference sequence). DNA for the CDR3: TGTGCCAGCAGCTTGACAGCGGGGGGCCTCCAAGAGACCCAGTACTTC. Residues: CASSLTAGGLQETQYF.

Only a few counts were recorded for this clonotype. The J gene is TRBJ2-1, the V gene TRBV11-1; 11 positions agree with TRBD2. V dropped 6 bases and J dropped 3; count of bases not matched to a gene: 4. The CDR3 consists of 15 residues. Germline V lookup: CDR1 SGHAT, CDR2 FQDESV (reference sequence). Here the CDR3 reads CASRSSGGFYNEQFF. The CDR3, as DNA: TGTGCCAGCAGATCTAGCGGGGGGTTCTACAATGAGCAGTTCTTC.

The rearrangement uses TRBV18 and TRBJ2-3; D not certain. Germline CDR1 and CDR2: KGHSH and LQKENI. The V gene lost 6 bases and the J gene lost 3 bases, with 16 bases spanning the gap. The CDR3 contains 15 residues. The CDR3 reads CASSILGSPTDTQYF. The CDR3 DNA sequence: TGTGCCAGCTCGATCCTAGGGTCTCCAACAGATACGCAGTATTTT.

There are a few counts of this clonotype. The rearrangement joins TRBV7-6 to TRBJ2-7; D is unclear. The V gene lost 1 base and the J gene lost 6 bases, with 16 bases spanning the gap. Germline assignment: CDR1 SGHVS and CDR2 FNYEAQ. CDR3 length: 15 residues. DNA of the CDR3: TGTGCCAGCAGCTTAGAGTCAGGTAACCCCCGCGAGCAGTACTTC. As protein: CASSLESGNPREQYF.

This clonotype was detected a few times. This CDR3 reads CASSSGGAQHF. As DNA, the CDR3 is TGTGCCAGCAGCTCCGGAGGGGCCCAGCATTTT. The chain employs TRBV12-3 or TRBV12-4 and TRBJ1-5, with D possibly being TRBD1 (5 bases). Trimming took off 6 bases at V and 11 bases at J, with 11 bases between the two ends. There are 11 residues in the CDR3.